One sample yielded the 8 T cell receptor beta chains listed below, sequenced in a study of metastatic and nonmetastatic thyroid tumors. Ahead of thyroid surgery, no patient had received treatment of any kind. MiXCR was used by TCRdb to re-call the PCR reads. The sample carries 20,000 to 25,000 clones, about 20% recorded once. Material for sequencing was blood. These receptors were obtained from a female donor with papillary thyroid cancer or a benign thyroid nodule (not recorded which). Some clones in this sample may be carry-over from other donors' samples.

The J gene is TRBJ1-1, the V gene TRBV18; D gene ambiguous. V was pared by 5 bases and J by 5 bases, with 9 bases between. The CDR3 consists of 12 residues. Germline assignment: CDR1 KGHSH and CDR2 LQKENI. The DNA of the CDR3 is TGTGCCAGCTCATCTTCGTGGACTGAAGCTTTCTTT. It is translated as CASSSSWTEAFF.

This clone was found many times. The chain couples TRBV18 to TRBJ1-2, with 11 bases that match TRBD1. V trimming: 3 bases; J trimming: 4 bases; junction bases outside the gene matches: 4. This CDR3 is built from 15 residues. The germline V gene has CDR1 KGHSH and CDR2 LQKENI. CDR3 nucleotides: TGTGCCAGCTCACCCGGGACAGGGGGGACCTATGGCTACACCTTC. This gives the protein CASSPGTGGTYGYTF.

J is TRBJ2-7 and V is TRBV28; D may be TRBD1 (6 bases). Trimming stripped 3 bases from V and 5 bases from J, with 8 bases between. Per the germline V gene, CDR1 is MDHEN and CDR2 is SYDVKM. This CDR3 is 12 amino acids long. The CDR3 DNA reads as TGTGCCAGCAGTTTTAACAGGGACGAGCAGTACTTC. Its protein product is CASSFNRDEQYF.

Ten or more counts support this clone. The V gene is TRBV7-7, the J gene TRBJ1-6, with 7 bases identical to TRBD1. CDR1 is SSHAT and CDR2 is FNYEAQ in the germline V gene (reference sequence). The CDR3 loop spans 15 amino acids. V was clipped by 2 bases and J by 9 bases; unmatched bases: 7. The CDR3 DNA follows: TGTGCCAGCAGCTTATTTCAGGGGGTGCGTTCACCCCTCCACTTT. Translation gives CASSLFQGVRSPLHF. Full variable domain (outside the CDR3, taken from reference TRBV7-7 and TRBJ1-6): GAGVSQSPRYKVTKRGQDVTLRCDPISSHATLYWYQQALGQGPEFLTYFNYEAQPDKSGLPSDRFSAERPEGSISTLTIQRTEQRDSAMYRCASSLFQGVRSPLHFGNGTRLTVT.

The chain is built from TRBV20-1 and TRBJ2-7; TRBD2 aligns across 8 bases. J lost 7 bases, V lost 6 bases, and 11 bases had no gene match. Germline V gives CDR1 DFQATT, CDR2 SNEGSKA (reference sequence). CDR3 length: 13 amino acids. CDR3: CSAWPSGRGEQYF. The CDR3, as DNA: TGCAGTGCCTGGCCCAGCGGGAGAGGGGAGCAGTACTTC.

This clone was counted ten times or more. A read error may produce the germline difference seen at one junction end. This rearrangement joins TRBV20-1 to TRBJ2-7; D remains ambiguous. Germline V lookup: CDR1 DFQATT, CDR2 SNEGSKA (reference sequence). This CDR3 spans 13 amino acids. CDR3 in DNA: TGCAGTGCTAGAGTTGAACCTACCTACAAGCAGTACTTC. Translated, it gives CSARVEPTYKQYF.

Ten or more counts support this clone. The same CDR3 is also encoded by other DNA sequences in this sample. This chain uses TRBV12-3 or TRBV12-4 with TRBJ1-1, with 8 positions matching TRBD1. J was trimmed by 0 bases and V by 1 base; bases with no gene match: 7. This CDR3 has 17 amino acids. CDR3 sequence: CASSLGGSRGLNTEAFF. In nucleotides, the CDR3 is TGTGCCAGCAGTTTAGGGGGGAGCAGGGGGCTGAACACTGAAGCTTTCTTT.

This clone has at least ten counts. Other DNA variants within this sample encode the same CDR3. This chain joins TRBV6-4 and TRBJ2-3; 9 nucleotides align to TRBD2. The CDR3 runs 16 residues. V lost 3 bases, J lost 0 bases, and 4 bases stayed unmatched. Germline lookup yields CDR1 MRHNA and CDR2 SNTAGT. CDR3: CASSEAGGSSTDTQYF. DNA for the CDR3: TGTGCCAGCAGTGAAGCGGGAGGATCTAGCACAGATACGCAGTATTTT.